Detailed here is one T cell receptor (beta chain). CDR3 length: 16 amino acids. CDR1 and CDR2 from the germline V gene are SGHAT and FQNNGV. J lost 1 base, V lost 0 bases, and 2 bases had no gene match. This record belongs to a study of technical replicates of blood from a handful of donors. The protocol was immunoSEQ multiplex PCR, while the TCRdb copy is restricted to in-frame clones and leaves out a portion. The sample lists 65,000 to 95,000 clones; just under 95% were seen once. What was sequenced was T cells isolated from PBMCs. This chain joins TRBV11-2 and TRBJ1-4, with 7 bases that match TRBD1. The sequence was obtained from a human donor in good health. The CDR3 is CASSLDRQGTNEKLFF. The CDR3 nucleotides are TGTGCCAGCAGCTTAGATCGACAGGGAACTAATGAAAAACTGTTTTTT.